This T cell receptor (beta chain) was captured in a study of cytomegalovirus exposure and HLA in healthy donors. Primers: 60 Vbeta forward and 13 Jbeta reverse. The protocol was immunoSEQ multiplex PCR, while the TCRdb copy is restricted to in-frame clones and leaves out a portion. In the table there are 150,000 to 200,000 clones, about 82% of which are singletons. CDR1 and CDR2 (germline): SSHAT, FNYEAQ (reference sequence). There are 16 residues in the CDR3. A word on this clone: The junction departs from the called germline gene at one end, perhaps through a read error.

The sequenced material came from PBMCs. The sequence came from a woman in her 30s in good health and CMV-seronegative. The chain has TRBV7-7 and TRBJ1-3, with 7 bases aligning to TRBD1. CDR3 coding DNA: TGTGCTAGCAGCCCAGGACAGGTTAACTCTGGAAACACCATATATTTT. Its translation is CASSPGQVNSGNTIYF.